This T cell receptor (beta chain) was sequenced for a study of EBV T-cell therapy then PD-1 blockade in nasopharyngeal carcinoma. Some clones are missing from TCRdb's copy, which holds only in-frame ones; the method was immunoSEQ multiplex PCR. The table shows 11,000 to 15,000 clones, with around four fifths occurring only once. A note on this clone: Its antigen is unidentified.

The sample's treatment: AdE1-LMPpoly-expanded autologous EBV-specific T-cell therapy followed by anti-PD-1 nivolumab. Germline V gives CDR1 SGHRS, CDR2 YFSETQ. Between the trimmed V and J ends, which lost 4 bases and 7 bases, there was a span of 17 bases. The CDR3 covers 14 residues. This specimen consisted of CD8+ T cells from blood, obtained around day 99 from a patient whose treatment included autologous EBV-specific T cells and nivolumab. This TCR came from a man between 35 and 55 years old with nasopharyngeal carcinoma. The rearrangement uses TRBV5-1 and TRBJ1-1, with D maybe TRBD1 (6 bases). The CDR3: CASSPPRGRNEAFF. CDR3 nucleotides: TGCGCCAGCAGCCCTCCCCGGGGGCGGAATGAAGCTTTCTTT.